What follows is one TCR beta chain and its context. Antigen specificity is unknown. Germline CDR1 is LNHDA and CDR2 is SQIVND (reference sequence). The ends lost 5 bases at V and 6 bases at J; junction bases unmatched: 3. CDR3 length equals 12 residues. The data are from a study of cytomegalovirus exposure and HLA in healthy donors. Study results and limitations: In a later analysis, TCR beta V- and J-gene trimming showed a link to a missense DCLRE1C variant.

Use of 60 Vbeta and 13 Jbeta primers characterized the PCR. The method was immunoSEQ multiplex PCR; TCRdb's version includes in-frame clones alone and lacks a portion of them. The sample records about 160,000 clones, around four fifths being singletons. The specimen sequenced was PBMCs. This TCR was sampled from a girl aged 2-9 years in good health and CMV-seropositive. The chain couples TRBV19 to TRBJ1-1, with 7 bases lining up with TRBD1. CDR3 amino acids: CASSVDRAEAFF. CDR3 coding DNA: TGTGCCAGTAGTGTTGACAGGGCTGAAGCTTTCTTT.